The T cell receptor beta chain under discussion was sequenced for a study of T cell responses to AZD1222 COVID-19 vaccine. The CDR3 has 15 amino acids. From germline, CDR1 is MNHEY and CDR2 SVGAGI. V shed 7 bases and J 4 bases; nucleotides not matched to a gene: 9. TCRdb's table, derived via immunoSEQ multiplex PCR, lists solely in-frame clones and lacks some. Of approximately 70,000 clones listed, roughly 85% were seen once; the top ten hold 2.5%. The sample was peripheral blood, taken on day 0 of AZD1222 vaccination. This TCR was sampled from an adult in good health. The chain combines TRBV6-5 with TRBJ2-2, with 7 bases fitting TRBD1. This CDR3 is CASTSLTGITGELFF. DNA for the CDR3: TGTGCCAGCACCTCGCTGACAGGGATCACCGGGGAGCTGTTTTTT.